Shown below are 29 T cell receptor beta chains from a single sample sequenced in a study of CXCR3-negative and CXCR3-positive naive CD8 T cells. Study-level points and caveats: Naive cells positive for CXCR3 carried more hydrophobic TRB CDR3s than CXCR3-negative ones.

5' RACE that incorporated UMI labels was used to prepare the TRB cDNA libraries. Reanalyzing the 5' RACE reads, TCRdb keeps one entry per CDR3 protein, without DNA. The sample spans some 150,000 distinct CDR3 sequences; the ten largest clones claim 0.41%. These TCRs' antigens remain unknown. The sample comprised naive CXCR3+ CD8+ T cells from blood. As to subset: CD45RO-CCR7+CD27+CD95- naive CD8+ T cells expressing CXCR3 (TNR3+). Receptor source: a human donor in good health. Some clones in this sample may be carry-over from other donors' samples.

The chain is built from TRBV29-1 and TRBJ2-7; the TRBD2 assignment by TCRdb is unverifiable without DNA. The germline V gene encodes CDR1 SQVTM and CDR2 ANQGSEA. The CDR3 is 13 amino acids. The CDR3: CSVEVGLAYEQYF.

The V call is TRBV13, the J call TRBJ2-7; as DNA is missing, the TRBD2 call by TCRdb cannot be tested. Germline CDR1 is PRHDT and CDR2 is FYEKMQ (reference sequence). This CDR3 has 17 residues. The CDR3 is CASSSRTTSAKHYEQYF.

V is TRBV11-2 and J is TRBJ2-2; without DNA, the TCRdb call of TRBD1 cannot be checked. Per germline, CDR1 SGHAT and CDR2 FQNNGV. The length of the CDR3 is 15 residues. CDR3: CASSFPQDNTGELFF. The variable domain in full, with the rest retrieved from reference TRBV11-2 and TRBJ2-2, is EAGVAQSPRYKIIEKRQSVAFWCNPISGHATLYWYQQILGQGPKLLIQFQNNGVVDDSQLPKDRFSAERLKGVDSTLKIQPAKLEDSAVYLCASSFPQDNTGELFFGEGSRLTVL.

The chain uses TRBV28 and TRBJ2-7; TCRdb selects TRBD2, and the lack of DNA leaves this call unchecked. Germline CDR1 is MDHEN and CDR2 is SYDVKM. This CDR3 spans 15 amino acids. CDR3 amino acids: CASSFATSGAYEQYF.

The gene calls are TRBV12-3 or TRBV12-4 and TRBJ2-4; the TCRdb call, TRBD2, lacks DNA for checking. The CDR3 covers 15 residues. The CDR3 sequence is CASSLGGIAKNIQYF.

V and J are TRBV4-2 and TRBJ2-1; TCRdb's assignment of TRBD2 cannot be checked, as there is no DNA. The length of the CDR3 is 20 residues. The germline gives CDR1 LGHNA, CDR2 YNFKEQ. This chain's CDR3 is CASSSHNGASGNPDYNEQFF.

J is TRBJ2-3 and V is TRBV27. In germline, CDR1 is MNHEY, CDR2 SMNVEV (reference sequence). The CDR3 consists of 15 residues. CDR3 in amino acids: CASSPVVRSPDTQYF.

The chain's CDR3 is CSVEDRGQGTEAFF. This chain links TRBV29-1 with TRBJ1-1; the TCRdb D gene call, TRBD1, has no DNA to confirm it. The germline V gene encodes CDR1 SQVTM and CDR2 ANQGSEA. This CDR3 spans 14 amino acids.

CDR3 region: CSVEESGGDEQFF. The rearrangement uses TRBV29-1 and TRBJ2-1. CDR1 SQVTM and CDR2 ANQGSEA come from the germline V gene. The CDR3 length is 13 residues.

The V call is TRBV10-3, the J call TRBJ2-7; TCRdb lists TRBD1, though no DNA is available to test this call. From germline, CDR1 is ENHRY and CDR2 SYGVKD. This CDR3 comprises 13 residues. The CDR3 spells CAISWDNAYEQYF.

The chain recombines TRBV18 with TRBJ1-1. CDR1 and CDR2 (germline): KGHSH, LQKENI. The CDR3 covers 12 residues. The CDR3 spells CASSPTRTEAFF.

The CDR3 loop is CSAIDPGQGNQPQHF. The chain recombines TRBV20-1 with TRBJ1-5; the TCRdb D gene call, TRBD1, has no DNA to confirm it. Germline CDR1 DFQATT, CDR2 SNEGSKA (reference sequence). The CDR3 covers 15 residues.

The chain has TRBV29-1 and TRBJ2-3; TCRdb gives TRBD2 as the D gene, but with no DNA this cannot be confirmed. This CDR3 is built from 17 residues. Germline lookup yields CDR1 SQVTM and CDR2 ANQGSEA. CDR3 sequence reads: CSAQPVRRREGTDTQYF.

The V gene is TRBV28, the J gene TRBJ2-1; the TCRdb call, TRBD1, lacks DNA for checking. The CDR3 has 13 amino acids. The germline V gene encodes CDR1 MDHEN and CDR2 SYDVKM. The CDR3 loop is CASSWTPYNEQFF.

V is TRBV12-3 or TRBV12-4 and J is TRBJ1-5; the D call of TRBD1 rests on TCRdb alone, since no DNA is present to check it. The length of the CDR3 is 14 residues. CDR3 loop: CASSLNPGTQPQHF.

The rearrangement uses TRBV7-8 and TRBJ2-7. CDR1 is SGHVS and CDR2 is FQNEAQ in the germline V gene. The length of the CDR3 is 15 residues. The CDR3 is CASSEALADTYEQYF.

The J gene is TRBJ2-7, the V gene TRBV4-1; TCRdb gives TRBD1 as the D gene, but with no DNA this cannot be confirmed. Germline lookup yields CDR1 MGHRA and CDR2 YSYEKL. The CDR3 is 15 residues long. CDR3 sequence reads: CASSQEGRVIHEQYF.

V is TRBV9 and J is TRBJ2-4. Germline lookup yields CDR1 SGDLS and CDR2 YYNGEE. The CDR3 has 13 amino acids. The CDR3 protein is CASSVGISNIQYF. The full variable domain, completed using reference TRBV9 and TRBJ2-4, is DSGVTQTPKHLITATGQRVTLRCSPRSGDLSVYWYQQSLDQGLQFLIQYYNGEERAKGNILERFSAQQFPDLHSELNLSSLELGDSALYFCASSVGISNIQYFGAGTRLSVL.

V usage is TRBV4-1 and J usage is TRBJ1-1; the D call from TCRdb, TRBD1, cannot be confirmed without DNA. CDR3 length: 15 residues. The V gene's germline CDR1 is MGHRA and CDR2 YSYEKL. CDR3 amino acids: CASSQDGGANTEAFF.

The rearrangement uses TRBV5-1 and TRBJ2-7. The CDR3 runs to 13 residues. The germline V gene has CDR1 SGHRS and CDR2 YFSETQ. The CDR3 region is CASSLYDEYEQYF.

The chain joins TRBV9 to TRBJ2-3; the TCRdb call, TRBD1, lacks DNA for checking. The CDR3 is 13 amino acids. Germline lookup yields CDR1 SGDLS and CDR2 YYNGEE. CDR3 sequence: CASSVGVRQPQYF.

V is TRBV11-2 and J is TRBJ2-5; TCRdb outputs TRBD1, but without DNA this stays unchecked. Looked up from germline, CDR1 is SGHAT and CDR2 is FQNNGV. The CDR3 spans 15 residues. The CDR3 here is CASSLAGRGQETQYF.

The chain is built from TRBV11-2 and TRBJ2-7. The germline gives CDR1 SGHAT, CDR2 FQNNGV. The CDR3 consists of 13 residues. CDR3 sequence: CASSFVRVYELYF.

The rearrangement uses TRBV5-6 and TRBJ2-6; TCRdb outputs TRBD2, but without DNA this stays unchecked. The germline gives CDR1 SGHDT, CDR2 YYEEEE. CDR3 length: 15 residues. Here the CDR3 reads CASSLHGAGANVLTF.

The CDR3 is CASSFPQLGTEAFF. This sequence joins TRBV28 and TRBJ1-1. Germline lookup yields CDR1 MDHEN and CDR2 SYDVKM. This CDR3 is 14 amino acids long.

The genes are TRBV11-2 and TRBJ2-5. Germline V CDR1 and CDR2: SGHAT, FQNNGV. This CDR3 region has 14 residues. CDR3: CASSLSGSEGTQYF.

The chain has TRBV4-2 and TRBJ2-7; TCRdb designates TRBD2, a call that cannot be tested without DNA. Germline CDR1 and CDR2: LGHNA and YNFKEQ. The CDR3 contains 18 residues. CDR3 region: CASSQEGLGLAGYDEQYF.

This chain links TRBV19 with TRBJ2-1; TCRdb lists TRBD2, though no DNA is available to test this call. Germline-derived CDR1 and CDR2 are LNHDA and SQIVND (reference sequence). This CDR3 comprises 15 residues. The CDR3: CASSIVGGAGDEQFF.

The chain uses TRBV4-2 and TRBJ1-2; TCRdb designates TRBD1, a call that cannot be tested without DNA. The germline V gene encodes CDR1 LGHNA and CDR2 YNFKEQ. The CDR3 has 15 amino acids. The CDR3 spells CASSPRDFSFDGYTF.